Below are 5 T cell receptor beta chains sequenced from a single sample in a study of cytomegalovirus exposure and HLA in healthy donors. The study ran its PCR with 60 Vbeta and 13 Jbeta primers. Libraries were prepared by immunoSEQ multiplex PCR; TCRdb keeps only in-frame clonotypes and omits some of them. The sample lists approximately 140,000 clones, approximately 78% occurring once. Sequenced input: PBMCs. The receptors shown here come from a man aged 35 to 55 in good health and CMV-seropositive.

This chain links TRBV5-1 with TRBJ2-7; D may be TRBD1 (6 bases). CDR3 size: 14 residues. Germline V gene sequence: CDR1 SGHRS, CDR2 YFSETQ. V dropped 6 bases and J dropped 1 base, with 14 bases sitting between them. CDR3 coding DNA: TGCGCCAGCACGGTAGGGGGTATTTCCTACGAGCAGTACTTC. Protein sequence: CASTVGGISYEQYF.

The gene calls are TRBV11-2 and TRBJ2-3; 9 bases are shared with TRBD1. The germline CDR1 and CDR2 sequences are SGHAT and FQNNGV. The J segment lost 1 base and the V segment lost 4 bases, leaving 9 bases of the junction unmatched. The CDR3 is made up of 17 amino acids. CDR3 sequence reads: CASSCPRTGACTDTQYF. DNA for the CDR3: TGTGCCAGCAGCTGTCCTCGGACAGGGGCCTGCACAGATACGCAGTATTTT. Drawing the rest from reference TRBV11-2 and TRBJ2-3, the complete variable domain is EAGVAQSPRYKIIEKRQSVAFWCNPISGHATLYWYQQILGQGPKLLIQFQNNGVVDDSQLPKDRFSAERLKGVDSTLKIQPAKLEDSAVYLCASSCPRTGACTDTQYFGPGTRLTVL.

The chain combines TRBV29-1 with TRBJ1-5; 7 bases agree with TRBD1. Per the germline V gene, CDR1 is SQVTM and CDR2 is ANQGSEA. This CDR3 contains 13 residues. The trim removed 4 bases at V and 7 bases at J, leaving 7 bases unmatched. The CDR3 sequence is CSVGGTGEQPQHF. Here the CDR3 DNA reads TGCAGCGTTGGAGGTACAGGGGAACAGCCCCAGCATTTT.

Here the CDR3 reads CASSGGGRDQPQHF. The CDR3 DNA follows: TGTGCCAGCAGTGGGGGAGGGCGCGATCAGCCCCAGCATTTT. The gene calls are TRBV2 and TRBJ1-5; D is unresolved. Per germline, CDR1 SNHLY and CDR2 FYNNEI. The ends were cut back, 4 bases at V and 5 bases at J, with 12 bases in the middle. This CDR3 spans 14 amino acids. The complete variable domain, with remaining parts taken from reference TRBV2 and TRBJ1-5, reads EPEVTQTPSHQVTQMGQEVILRCVPISNHLYFYWYRQILGQKVEFLVSFYNNEISEKSEIFDDQFSVERPDGSNFTLKIRSTKLEDSAMYFCASSGGGRDQPQHFGDGTRLSIL.

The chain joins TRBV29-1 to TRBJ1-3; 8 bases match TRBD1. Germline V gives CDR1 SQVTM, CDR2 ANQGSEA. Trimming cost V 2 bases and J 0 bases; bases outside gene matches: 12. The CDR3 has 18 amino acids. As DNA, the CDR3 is TGCAGCGTTGAATCTAGCCCCCGGACAGGGAGCTCTGGAAACACCATATATTTT. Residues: CSVESSPRTGSSGNTIYF.